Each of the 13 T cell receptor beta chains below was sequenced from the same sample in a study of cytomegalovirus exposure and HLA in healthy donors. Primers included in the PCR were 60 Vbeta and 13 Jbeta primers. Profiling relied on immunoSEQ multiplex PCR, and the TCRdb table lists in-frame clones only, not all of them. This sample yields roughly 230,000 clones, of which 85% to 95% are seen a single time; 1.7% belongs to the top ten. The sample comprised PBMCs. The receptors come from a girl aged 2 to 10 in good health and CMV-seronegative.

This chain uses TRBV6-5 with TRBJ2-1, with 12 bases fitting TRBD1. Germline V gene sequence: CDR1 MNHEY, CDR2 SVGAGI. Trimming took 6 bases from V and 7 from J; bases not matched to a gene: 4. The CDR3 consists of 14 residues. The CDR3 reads CASRRDRGPNEQFF. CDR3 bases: TGTGCCAGCAGAAGGGACAGGGGGCCTAATGAGCAGTTCTTC.

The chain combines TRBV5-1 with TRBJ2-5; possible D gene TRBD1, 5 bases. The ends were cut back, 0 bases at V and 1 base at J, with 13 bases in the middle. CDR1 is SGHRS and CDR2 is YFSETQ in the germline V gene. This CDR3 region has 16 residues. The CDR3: CASSLGSQGFQETQYF. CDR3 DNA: TGCGCCAGCAGCTTGGGAAGCCAGGGTTTCCAAGAGACCCAGTACTTC.

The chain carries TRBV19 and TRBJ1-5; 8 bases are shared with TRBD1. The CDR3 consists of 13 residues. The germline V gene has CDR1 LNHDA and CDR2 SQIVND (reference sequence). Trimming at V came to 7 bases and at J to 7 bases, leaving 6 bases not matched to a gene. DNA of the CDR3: TGTGCCAGTATGGACAGGGTAGGACAGCCCCAGCATTTT. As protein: CASMDRVGQPQHF.

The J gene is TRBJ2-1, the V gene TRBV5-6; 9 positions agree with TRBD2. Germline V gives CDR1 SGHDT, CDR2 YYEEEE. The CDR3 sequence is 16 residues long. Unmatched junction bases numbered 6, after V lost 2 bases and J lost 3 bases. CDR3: CASSLAAAGGYNEQFF. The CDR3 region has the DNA TGTGCCAGCAGCTTAGCTGCAGCGGGGGGCTACAATGAGCAGTTCTTC.

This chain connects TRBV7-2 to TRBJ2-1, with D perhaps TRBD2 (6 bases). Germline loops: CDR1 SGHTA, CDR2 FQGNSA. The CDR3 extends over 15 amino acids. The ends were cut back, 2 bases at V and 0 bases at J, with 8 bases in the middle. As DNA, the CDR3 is TGTGCCAGCAGCTTAACCGGGAGCTCCTACAATGAGCAGTTCTTC. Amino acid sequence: CASSLTGSSYNEQFF. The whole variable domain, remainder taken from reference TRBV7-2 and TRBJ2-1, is GAGVSQSPSNKVTEKGKDVELRCDPISGHTALYWYRQSLGQGLEFLIYFQGNSAPDKSGLPSDRFSAERTGGSVSTLTIQRTQQEDSAVYLCASSLTGSSYNEQFFGPGTRLTVL.

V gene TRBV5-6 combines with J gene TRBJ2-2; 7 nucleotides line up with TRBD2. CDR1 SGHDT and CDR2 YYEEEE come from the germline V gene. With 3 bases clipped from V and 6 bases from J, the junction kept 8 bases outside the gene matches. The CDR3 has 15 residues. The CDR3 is CASSWGWGGPGELFF. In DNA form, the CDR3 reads TGTGCCAGCAGCTGGGGCTGGGGGGGTCCCGGGGAGCTGTTTTTT. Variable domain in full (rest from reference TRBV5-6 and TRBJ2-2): DAGVTQSPTHLIKTRGQQVTLRCSPKSGHDTVSWYQQALGQGPQFIFQYYEEEERQRGNFPDRFSGHQFPNYSSELNVNALLLGDSALYLCASSWGWGGPGELFFGEGSRLTVL.

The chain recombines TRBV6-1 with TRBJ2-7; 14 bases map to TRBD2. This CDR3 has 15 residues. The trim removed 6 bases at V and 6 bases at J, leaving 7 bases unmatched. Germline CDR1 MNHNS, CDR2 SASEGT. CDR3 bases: TGTGCCAGCAGGGGCCGACTAGCGGGGGGGCTCGAGCAGTACTTC. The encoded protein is CASRGRLAGGLEQYF.

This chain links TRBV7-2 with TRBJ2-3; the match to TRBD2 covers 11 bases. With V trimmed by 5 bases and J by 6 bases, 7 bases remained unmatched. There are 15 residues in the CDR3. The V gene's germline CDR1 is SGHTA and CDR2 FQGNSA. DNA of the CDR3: TGTGCCAGCAGCGCGATAGCGGGAGGGGGGGATACGCAGTATTTT. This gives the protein CASSAIAGGGDTQYF.

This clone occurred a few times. In DNA, the CDR3 is TGTGCCAGCAGCTTATCCGGGACAGCCAATGAAAAACTGTTTTTT. Translated, it gives CASSLSGTANEKLFF. V is TRBV11-2 and J is TRBJ1-4, with 7 bases identical to TRBD1. The germline gives CDR1 SGHAT, CDR2 FQNNGV. V shed 2 bases, J shed 5 bases, and the junction held 5 bases outside the gene matches. The CDR3 consists of 15 residues.

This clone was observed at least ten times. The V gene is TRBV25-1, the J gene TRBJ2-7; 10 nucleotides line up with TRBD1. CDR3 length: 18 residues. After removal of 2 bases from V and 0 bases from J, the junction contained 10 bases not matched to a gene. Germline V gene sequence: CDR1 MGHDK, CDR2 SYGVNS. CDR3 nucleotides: TGTGCCAGCAGTGAAGTAACCGGGACAGGGGAAAACTCCTACGAGCAGTACTTC. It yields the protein CASSEVTGTGENSYEQYF.

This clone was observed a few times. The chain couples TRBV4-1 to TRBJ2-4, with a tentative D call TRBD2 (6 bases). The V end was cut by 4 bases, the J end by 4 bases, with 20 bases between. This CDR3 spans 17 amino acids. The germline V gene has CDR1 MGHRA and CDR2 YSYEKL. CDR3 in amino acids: CASSRSFTPGLKNIQYF. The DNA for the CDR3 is TGCGCCAGCAGCCGCTCATTCACCCCGGGACTGAAAAACATTCAGTACTTC.

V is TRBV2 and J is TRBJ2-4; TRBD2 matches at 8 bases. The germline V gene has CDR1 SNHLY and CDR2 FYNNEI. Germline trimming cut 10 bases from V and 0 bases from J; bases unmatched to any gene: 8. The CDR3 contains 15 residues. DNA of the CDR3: TGTGCCACTAAAAGCGGGGGATTAGCCAAAAACATTCAGTACTTC. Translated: CATKSGGLAKNIQYF.

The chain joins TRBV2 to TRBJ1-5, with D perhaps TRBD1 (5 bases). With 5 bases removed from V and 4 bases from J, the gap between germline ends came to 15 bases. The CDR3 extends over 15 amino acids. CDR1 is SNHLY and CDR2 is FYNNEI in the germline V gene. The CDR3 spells CASSSWGAQNQPQHF. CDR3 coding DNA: TGTGCCAGCAGTTCCTGGGGCGCTCAAAATCAGCCCCAGCATTTT.